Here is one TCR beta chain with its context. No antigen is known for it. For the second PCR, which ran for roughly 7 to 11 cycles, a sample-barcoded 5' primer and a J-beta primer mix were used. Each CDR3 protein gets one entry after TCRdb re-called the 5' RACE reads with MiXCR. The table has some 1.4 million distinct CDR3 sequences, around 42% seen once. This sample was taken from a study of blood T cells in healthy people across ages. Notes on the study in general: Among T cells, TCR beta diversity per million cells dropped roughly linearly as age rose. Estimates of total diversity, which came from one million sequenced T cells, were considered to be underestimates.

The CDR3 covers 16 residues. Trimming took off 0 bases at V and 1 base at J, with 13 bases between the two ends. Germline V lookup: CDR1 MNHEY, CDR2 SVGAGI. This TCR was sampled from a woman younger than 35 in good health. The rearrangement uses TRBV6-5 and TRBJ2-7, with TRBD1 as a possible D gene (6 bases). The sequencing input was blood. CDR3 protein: CASSYSKQGLSYEQYF. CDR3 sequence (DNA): TGTGCCAGCAGTTACTCGAAGCAGGGGCTGTCCTACGAGCAGTACTTC.